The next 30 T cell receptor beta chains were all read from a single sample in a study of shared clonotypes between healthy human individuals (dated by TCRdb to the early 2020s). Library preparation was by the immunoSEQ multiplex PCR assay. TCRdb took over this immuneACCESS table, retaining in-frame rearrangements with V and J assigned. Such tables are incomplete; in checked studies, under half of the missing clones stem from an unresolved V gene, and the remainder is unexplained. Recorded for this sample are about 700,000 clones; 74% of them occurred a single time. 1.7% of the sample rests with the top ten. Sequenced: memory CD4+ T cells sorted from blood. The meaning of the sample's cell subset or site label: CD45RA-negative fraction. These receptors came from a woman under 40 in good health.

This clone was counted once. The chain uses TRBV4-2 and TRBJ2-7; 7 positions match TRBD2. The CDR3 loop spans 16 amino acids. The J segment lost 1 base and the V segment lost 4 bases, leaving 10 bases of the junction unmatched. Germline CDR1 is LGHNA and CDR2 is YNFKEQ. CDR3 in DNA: TGTGCCAGCAGCCCGAAGGGCCTAGCGGATTCCTACGAGCAGTACTTC. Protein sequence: CASSPKGLADSYEQYF.

The CDR3 DNA reads as TGTGCCAGCAGCTTAAACGGGGGCGCCGGTAAGACGCAGTATTTT. It translates to CASSLNGGAGKTQYF. The chain combines TRBV7-3 with TRBJ2-3, with D possibly called TRBD1 or TRBD2 (6 bases each). From germline, CDR1 is SGHTA and CDR2 FQGTGA. Trimming shortened V by 1 base and J by 9 bases, and 17 bases separated the two germline ends. The CDR3 is made up of 15 amino acids.

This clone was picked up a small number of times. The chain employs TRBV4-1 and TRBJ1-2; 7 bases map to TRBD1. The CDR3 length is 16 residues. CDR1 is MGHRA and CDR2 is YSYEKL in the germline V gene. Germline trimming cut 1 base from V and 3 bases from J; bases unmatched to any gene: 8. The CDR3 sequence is CASSQVWGTADYGYTF. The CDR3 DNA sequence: TGCGCCAGCAGCCAAGTGTGGGGGACAGCGGACTATGGCTACACCTTC.

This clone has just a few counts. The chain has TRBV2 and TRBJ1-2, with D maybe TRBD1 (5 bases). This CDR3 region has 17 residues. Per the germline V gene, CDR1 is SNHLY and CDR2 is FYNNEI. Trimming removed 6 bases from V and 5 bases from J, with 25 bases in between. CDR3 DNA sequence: TGTGCCAGCAGGCAGGGCCCCGGCCAGCAACGGGTATATGGCTACACCTTC. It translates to CASRQGPGQQRVYGYTF.

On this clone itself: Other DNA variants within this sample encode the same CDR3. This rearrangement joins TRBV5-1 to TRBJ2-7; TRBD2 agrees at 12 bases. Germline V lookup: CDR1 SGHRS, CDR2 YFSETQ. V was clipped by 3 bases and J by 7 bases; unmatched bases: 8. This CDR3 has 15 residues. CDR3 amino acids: CASSSLAGGPGEQYF. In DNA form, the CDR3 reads TGCGCCAGCAGCTCGCTAGCGGGAGGGCCAGGGGAGCAGTACTTC.

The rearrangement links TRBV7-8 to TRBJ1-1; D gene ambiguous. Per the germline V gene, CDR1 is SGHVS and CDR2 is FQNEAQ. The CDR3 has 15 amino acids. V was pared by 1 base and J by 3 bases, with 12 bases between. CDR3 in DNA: TGTGCCAGCAGCTTAGATACAGTTAGCGACACTGAAGCTTTCTTT. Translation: CASSLDTVSDTEAFF. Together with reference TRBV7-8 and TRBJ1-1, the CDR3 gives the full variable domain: GAGVSQSPRYKVAKRGQDVALRCDPISGHVSLFWYQQALGQGPEFLTYFQNEAQLDKSGLPSDRFFAERPEGSVSTLKIQRTQQEDSAVYLCASSLDTVSDTEAFFGQGTRLTVV.

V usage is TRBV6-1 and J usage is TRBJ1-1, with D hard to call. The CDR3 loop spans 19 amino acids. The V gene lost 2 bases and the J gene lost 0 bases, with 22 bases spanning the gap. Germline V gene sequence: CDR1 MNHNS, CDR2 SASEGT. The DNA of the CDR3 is TGTGCCAGCAGTGAAAGGAGGCTCGGAGGAGCGCCTTTGAACACTGAAGCTTTCTTT. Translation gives CASSERRLGGAPLNTEAFF.

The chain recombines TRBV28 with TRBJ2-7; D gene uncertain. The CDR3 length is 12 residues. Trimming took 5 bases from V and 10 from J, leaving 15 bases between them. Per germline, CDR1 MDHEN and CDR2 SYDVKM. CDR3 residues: CASSLRGGFQYF. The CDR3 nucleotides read TGTGCCAGCAGTCTCCGAGGTGGGTTCCAGTACTTC.

The CDR3 is CASSSGVERQGGGYTF. The CDR3, as DNA: TGCGCCAGCAGCTCCGGGGTGGAGCGACAAGGAGGCGGCTACACCTTC. The chain is built from TRBV5-1 and TRBJ1-2; D is uncertain. From germline, CDR1 is SGHRS and CDR2 YFSETQ. CDR3 length: 16 amino acids. Trimming cost V 3 bases and J 8 bases, with 23 bases left between them.

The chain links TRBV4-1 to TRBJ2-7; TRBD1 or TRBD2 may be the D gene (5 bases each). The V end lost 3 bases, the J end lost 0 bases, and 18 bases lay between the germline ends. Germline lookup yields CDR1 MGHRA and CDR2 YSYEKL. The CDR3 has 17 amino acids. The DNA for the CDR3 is TGCGCCAGCAGCCAGGGACGAAGACTGGACAACTCCTACGAGCAGTACTTC. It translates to CASSQGRRLDNSYEQYF.

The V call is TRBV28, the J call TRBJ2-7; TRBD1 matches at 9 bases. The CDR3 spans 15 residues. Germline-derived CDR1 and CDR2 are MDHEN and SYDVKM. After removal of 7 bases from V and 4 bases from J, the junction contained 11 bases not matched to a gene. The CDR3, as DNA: TGTGCCAGCACCCCGCCAGACAGGGGGTTATACGAGCAGTACTTC. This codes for CASTPPDRGLYEQYF.

DNA for the CDR3: TGTGCCAGCACACCGGGACTAGATTTATACAATGAGCAGTTCTTC. Translating gives CASTPGLDLYNEQFF. The chain couples TRBV9 to TRBJ2-1; 8 bases map to TRBD2. The CDR3 loop spans 15 amino acids. Germline assignment: CDR1 SGDLS and CDR2 YYNGEE. J was trimmed by 4 bases and V by 6 bases; bases with no gene match: 9.

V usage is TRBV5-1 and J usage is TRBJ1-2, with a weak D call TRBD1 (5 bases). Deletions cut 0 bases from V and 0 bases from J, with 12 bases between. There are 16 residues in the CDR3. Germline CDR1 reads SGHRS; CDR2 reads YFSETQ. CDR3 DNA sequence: TGCGCCAGCAGCTTGGGAGTCAGGGCCTCTAACTATGGCTACACCTTC. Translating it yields CASSLGVRASNYGYTF.

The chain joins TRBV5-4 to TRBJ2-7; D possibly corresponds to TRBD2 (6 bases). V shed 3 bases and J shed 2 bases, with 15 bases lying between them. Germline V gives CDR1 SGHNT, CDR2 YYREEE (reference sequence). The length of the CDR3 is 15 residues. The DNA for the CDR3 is TGTGCCAGCAGCTCCCAAACAGCGGGCCCCTACGAGCAGTACTTC. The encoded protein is CASSSQTAGPYEQYF. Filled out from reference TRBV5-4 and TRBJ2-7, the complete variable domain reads ETGVTQSPTHLIKTRGQQVTLRCSSQSGHNTVSWYQQALGQGPQFIFQYYREEENGRGNFPPRFSGLQFPNYSSELNVNALELDDSALYLCASSSQTAGPYEQYFGPGTRLTVT.

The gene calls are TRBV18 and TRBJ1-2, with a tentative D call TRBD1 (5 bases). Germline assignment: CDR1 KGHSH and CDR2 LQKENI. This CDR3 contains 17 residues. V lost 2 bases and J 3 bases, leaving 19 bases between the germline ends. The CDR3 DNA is TGTGCCAGCTCACCATTTAGCCAGGGAGCCAACGACTATGGCTACACCTTC. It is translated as CASSPFSQGANDYGYTF.

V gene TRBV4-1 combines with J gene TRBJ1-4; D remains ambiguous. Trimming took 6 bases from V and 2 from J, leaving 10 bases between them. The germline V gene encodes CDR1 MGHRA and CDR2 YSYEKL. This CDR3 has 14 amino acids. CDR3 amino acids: CASRSISTNEKLFF. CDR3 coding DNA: TGCGCCAGCAGGAGTATAAGCACTAATGAAAAACTGTTTTTT.

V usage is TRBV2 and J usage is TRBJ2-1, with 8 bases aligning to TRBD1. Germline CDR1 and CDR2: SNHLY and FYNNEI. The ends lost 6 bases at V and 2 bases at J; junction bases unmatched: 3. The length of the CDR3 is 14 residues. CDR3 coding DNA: TGTGCCAGCAGAGGACAGGGCCCCTACAATGAGCAGTTCTTC. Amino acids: CASRGQGPYNEQFF.

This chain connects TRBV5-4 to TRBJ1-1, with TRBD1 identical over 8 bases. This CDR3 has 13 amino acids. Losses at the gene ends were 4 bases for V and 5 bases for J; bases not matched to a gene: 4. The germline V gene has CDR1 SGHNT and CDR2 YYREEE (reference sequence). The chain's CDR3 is CASSPDRGTEAFF. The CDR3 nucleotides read TGTGCCAGCAGCCCCGACAGGGGAACTGAAGCTTTCTTT.

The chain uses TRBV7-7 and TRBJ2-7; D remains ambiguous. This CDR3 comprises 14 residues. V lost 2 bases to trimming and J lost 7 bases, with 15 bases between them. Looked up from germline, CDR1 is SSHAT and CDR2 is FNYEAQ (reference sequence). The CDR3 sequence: CASSLSFAGGEQYF. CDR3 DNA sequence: TGTGCCAGCAGCTTATCATTTGCTGGTGGAGAGCAGTACTTC.

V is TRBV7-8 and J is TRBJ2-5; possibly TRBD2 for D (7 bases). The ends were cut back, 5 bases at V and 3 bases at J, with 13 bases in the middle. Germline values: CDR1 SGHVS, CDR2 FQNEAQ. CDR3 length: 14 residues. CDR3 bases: TGTGCCAGCAGCCGCGGGGGCGGAGAAGAGACCCAGTACTTC. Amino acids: CASSRGGGEETQYF.

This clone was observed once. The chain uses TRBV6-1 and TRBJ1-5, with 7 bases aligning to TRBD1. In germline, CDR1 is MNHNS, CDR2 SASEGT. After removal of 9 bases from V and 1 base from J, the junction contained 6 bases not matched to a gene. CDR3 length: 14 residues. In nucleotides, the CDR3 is TGTGCCAGTGAATTGGGACAGAGCAATCAGCCCCAGCATTTT. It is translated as CASELGQSNQPQHF.

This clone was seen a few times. CDR3 region: CASRNQLAGGFNEQFF. The CDR3 region has the DNA TGTGCCAGCAGGAACCAACTAGCGGGAGGTTTCAATGAGCAGTTCTTC. The chain joins TRBV2 to TRBJ2-1; 12 bases match TRBD2. Germline V lookup: CDR1 SNHLY, CDR2 FYNNEI. With V trimmed by 6 bases and J by 6 bases, 9 bases remained unmatched. The CDR3 length is 16 residues.

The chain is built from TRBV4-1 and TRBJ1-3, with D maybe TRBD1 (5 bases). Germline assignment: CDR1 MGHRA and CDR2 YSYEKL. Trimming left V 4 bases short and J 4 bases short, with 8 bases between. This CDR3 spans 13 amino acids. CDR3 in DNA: TGCGCCAGCAGCCTTTCAGGGGGAAACACCATATATTTT. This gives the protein CASSLSGGNTIYF.

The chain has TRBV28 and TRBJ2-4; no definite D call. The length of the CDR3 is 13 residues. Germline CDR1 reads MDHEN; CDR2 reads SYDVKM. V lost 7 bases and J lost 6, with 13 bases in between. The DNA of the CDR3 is TGTGCCAGCACCGAAGCACACCTAAACATTCAGTACTTC. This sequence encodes CASTEAHLNIQYF.

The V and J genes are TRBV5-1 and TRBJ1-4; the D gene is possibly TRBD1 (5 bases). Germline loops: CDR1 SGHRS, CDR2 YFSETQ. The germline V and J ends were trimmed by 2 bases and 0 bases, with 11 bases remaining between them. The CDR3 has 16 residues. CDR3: CASSLDSRSTNEKLFF. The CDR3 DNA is TGCGCCAGCAGCTTAGACAGCCGATCAACTAATGAAAAACTGTTTTTT. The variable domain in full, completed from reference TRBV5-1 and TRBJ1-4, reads KAGVTQTPRYLIKTRGQQVTLSCSPISGHRSVSWYQQTPGQGLQFLFEYFSETQRNKGNFPGRFSGRQFSNSRSEMNVSTLELGDSALYLCASSLDSRSTNEKLFFGSGTQLSVL.

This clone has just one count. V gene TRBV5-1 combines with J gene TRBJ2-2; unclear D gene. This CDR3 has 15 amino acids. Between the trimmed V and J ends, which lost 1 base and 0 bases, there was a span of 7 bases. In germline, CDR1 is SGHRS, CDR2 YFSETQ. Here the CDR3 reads CASSLLTANTGELFF. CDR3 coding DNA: TGCGCCAGCAGCTTGCTCACCGCGAACACCGGGGAGCTGTTTTTT.

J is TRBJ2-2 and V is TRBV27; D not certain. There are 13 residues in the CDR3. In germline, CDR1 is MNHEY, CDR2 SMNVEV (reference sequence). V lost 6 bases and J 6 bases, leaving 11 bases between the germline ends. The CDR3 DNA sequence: TGTGCCAGCAGGGGTTTTCAAGCCGGGGAGCTGTTTTTT. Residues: CASRGFQAGELFF.

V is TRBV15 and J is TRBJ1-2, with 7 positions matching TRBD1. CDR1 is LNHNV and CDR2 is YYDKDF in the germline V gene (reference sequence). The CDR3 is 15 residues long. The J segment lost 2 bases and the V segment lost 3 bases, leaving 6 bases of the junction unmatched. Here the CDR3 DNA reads TGTGCCACCAGCAGGCAGGGGGGCGGGAACTATGGCTACACCTTC. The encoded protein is CATSRQGGGNYGYTF. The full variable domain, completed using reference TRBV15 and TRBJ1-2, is DAMVIQNPRYQVTQFGKPVTLSCSQTLNHNVMYWYQQKSSQAPKLLFHYYDKDFNNEADTPDNFQSRRPNTSFCFLDIRSPGLGDTAMYLCATSRQGGGNYGYTFGSGTRLTVV.

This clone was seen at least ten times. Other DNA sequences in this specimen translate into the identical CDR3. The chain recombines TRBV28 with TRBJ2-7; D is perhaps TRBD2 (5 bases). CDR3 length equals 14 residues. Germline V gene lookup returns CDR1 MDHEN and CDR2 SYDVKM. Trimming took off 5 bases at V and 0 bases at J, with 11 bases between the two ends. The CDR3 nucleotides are TGTGCCAGCAGTAGAACGGGAAGCTCCTACGAGCAGTACTTC. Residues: CASSRTGSSYEQYF.

The CDR3 DNA follows: TGTGCCAGCTCCTACACGGGGCCGAACACTGAAGCTTTCTTT. Translated: CASSYTGPNTEAFF. The V and J genes are TRBV7-9 and TRBJ1-1, with a tentative D call TRBD1 (5 bases). This CDR3 spans 14 amino acids. Germline V gene lookup returns CDR1 SEHNR and CDR2 FQNEAQ (reference sequence). Trimming left V 8 bases short and J 1 base short, with 14 bases between. Complete variable domain (other parts from reference TRBV7-9 and TRBJ1-1): DTGVSQNPRHKITKRGQNVTFRCDPISEHNRLYWYRQTLGQGPEFLTYFQNEAQLEKSRLLSDRFSAERPKGSFSTLEIQRTEQGDSAMYLCASSYTGPNTEAFFGQGTRLTVV.